The T cell receptor beta chain under discussion was sequenced for a study of T cell changes during pregnancy in multiple sclerosis. Germline V CDR1 and CDR2: LGHNA, YNFKEQ. V was cut by 4 bases and J by 4 bases, with 19 bases left in between. The CDR3 totals 16 residues. The protocol was immunoSEQ multiplex PCR, while the TCRdb copy is restricted to in-frame clones and leaves out a portion. The sample contains about 38,000 clones, about 94% of which appear only once. The receptor was isolated from a female donor with multiple sclerosis, enrolled in a pregnancy study. The sequences come from CD4+ T cells from peripheral blood mononuclear cells, collected in the second trimester of pregnancy. V and J are TRBV4-2 and TRBJ2-5, with D maybe TRBD2 (6 bases). CDR3: CASSPKVGQEGETQYF. The CDR3 region has the DNA TGTGCCAGCAGCCCCAAGGTAGGGCAGGAGGGAGAGACCCAGTACTTC.